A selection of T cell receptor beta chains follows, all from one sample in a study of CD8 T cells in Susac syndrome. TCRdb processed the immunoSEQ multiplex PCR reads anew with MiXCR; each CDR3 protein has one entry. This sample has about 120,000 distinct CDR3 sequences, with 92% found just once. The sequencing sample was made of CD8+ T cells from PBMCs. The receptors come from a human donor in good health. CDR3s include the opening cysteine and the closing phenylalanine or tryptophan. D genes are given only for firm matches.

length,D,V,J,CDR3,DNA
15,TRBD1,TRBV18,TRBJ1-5,CASSPSGQPNQPQHF,TGTGCCAGCTCACCATCGGGACAGCCCAATCAGCCCCAGCATTTT
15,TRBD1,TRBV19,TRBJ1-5,CASLGGQVLNQPQHF,TGTGCCAGTCTGGGGGGACAGGTCCTCAATCAGCCCCAGCATTTT
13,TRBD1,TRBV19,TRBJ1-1,CASSADRATEAFF,TGTGCCAGTAGTGCCGACAGGGCCACTGAAGCTTTCTTT
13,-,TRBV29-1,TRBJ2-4,CSGAGLGGNIQYF,TGCAGCGGAGCCGGACTAGGGGGGAACATTCAGTACTTC
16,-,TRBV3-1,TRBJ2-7,CASSQGVGDGSYEQYF,TGTGCCAGCAGCCAAGGGGTCGGGGACGGGTCCTACGAGCAGTACTTC
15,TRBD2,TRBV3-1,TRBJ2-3,CASSQAAGGPDTQYF,TGTGCCAGCAGCCAAGCGGCGGGAGGGCCGGATACGCAGTATTTT
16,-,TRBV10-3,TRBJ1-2,CAIRKSGDELRDGYTF,TGTGCCATCAGAAAATCCGGGGACGAACTCCGGGATGGCTACACCTTC
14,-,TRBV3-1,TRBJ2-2,CASSQVRGTGELFF,TGTGCCAGCAGCCAAGTGCGGGGAACCGGGGAGCTGTTTTTT
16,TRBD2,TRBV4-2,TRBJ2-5,CASSQDGLAGQETQYF,TGTGCCAGCAGCCAAGATGGACTAGCGGGGCAAGAGACCCAGTACTTC
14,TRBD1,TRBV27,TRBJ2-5,CASSPVAGGETQYF,TGTGCCAGCAGTCCAGTGGCAGGGGGAGAGACCCAGTACTTC